Listed here are 4 T cell receptor beta chains from one sample, sequenced in a study of cytomegalovirus exposure and HLA in healthy donors. PCR primers comprised 60 Vbeta and 13 Jbeta primers. TCRdb keeps only in-frame clones here, not all; method: immunoSEQ multiplex PCR. The sample includes 150,000 or so clones, 70% to 80% of them seen just once. Sequencing used PBMCs. These TCRs come from a man aged 40-49 years in good health and CMV-seropositive.

This CDR3 reads CASSQDSSGQPQHF. The DNA for the CDR3 is TGCGCCAGCAGCCAGGACAGCTCGGGTCAGCCCCAGCATTTT. This chain links TRBV4-1 with TRBJ1-5; maybe TRBD1 (6 bases). There are 14 residues in the CDR3. The ends were cut back, 3 bases at V and 6 bases at J, with 12 bases in the middle. Germline V gives CDR1 MGHRA, CDR2 YSYEKL.

The chain has TRBV5-6 and TRBJ1-1; D is possibly TRBD1 (6 bases). V lost 3 bases, J lost 1 base, and 19 bases lay in between. CDR3 length equals 17 residues. Germline V gene sequence: CDR1 SGHDT, CDR2 YYEEEE. The CDR3 is CASSWPFHPTGNTEAFF. In DNA form, the CDR3 reads TGTGCCAGCAGCTGGCCCTTTCACCCGACAGGGAACACTGAAGCTTTCTTT.

The table lists this clone with a few counts. The rearrangement links TRBV7-9 to TRBJ2-1; 7 positions agree with TRBD2. V trimming: 0 bases; J trimming: 4 bases; junction bases outside the gene matches: 9. The CDR3 loop spans 17 amino acids. Germline loops: CDR1 SEHNR, CDR2 FQNEAQ (reference sequence). The CDR3 sequence: CASSLAGLRETYNEQFF. For the CDR3, the DNA is TGTGCCAGCAGCTTAGCGGGTCTGCGGGAGACTTACAATGAGCAGTTCTTC.

This chain connects TRBV4-3 to TRBJ1-1; 7 bases agree with TRBD1. This CDR3 spans 15 amino acids. V lost 4 bases and J lost 1; bases outside the gene matches: 6. From germline, CDR1 is LGHNA and CDR2 YSLEER. The CDR3 sequence is CASSPHRGANTEAFF. In DNA form, the CDR3 reads TGCGCCAGCAGCCCCCACAGGGGTGCGAACACTGAAGCTTTCTTT.